These T cell receptor beta chains were read from a single sample in a study of CD8 T cell repertoires and HIV-1 epitope variants. Clones were read by immunoSEQ multiplex PCR, and TCRdb kept only the in-frame ones, dropping some. Here the sample spans roughly 4,600 clones, about two thirds being singletons. Their cognate antigens are unknown. The sequenced material came from cultured CD8+ T cells derived from PBMCs. Receptor source: a male donor with HIV. Each CDR3 is given with its conserved first and last residue. The D gene is left open where the match is weak. Rows give clone size only sometimes, using once, few, many, or a class for an expanded clone.

v_call: TRBV9
j_call: TRBJ1-1
d_call: -
cdr3_length: 13
clone_size: -
cdr3_aa: CASTAEGNTEAFF
cdr3_nt: TGTGCCAGCACAGCGGAGGGGAACACTGAAGCTTTCTTT

v_call: TRBV4-1
j_call: TRBJ2-3
d_call: -
cdr3_length: 15
clone_size: -
cdr3_aa: CASSQEGQRTDTQYF
cdr3_nt: TGCGCCAGCAGCCAAGAGGGTCAGCGCACAGATACGCAGTATTTT

v_call: TRBV2
j_call: TRBJ2-1
d_call: TRBD2
cdr3_length: 15
clone_size: -
cdr3_aa: CASWASGSEYNEQFF
cdr3_nt: TGTGCCAGCTGGGCTAGCGGGAGTGAGTACAATGAGCAGTTCTTC

v_call: TRBV6-1
j_call: TRBJ2-3
d_call: TRBD1
cdr3_length: 15
clone_size: -
cdr3_aa: CASSEGTGETDTQYF
cdr3_nt: TGTGCCAGCAGTGAAGGGACAGGGGAGACAGATACGCAGTATTTT

v_call: TRBV10-3
j_call: TRBJ2-7
d_call: -
cdr3_length: 13
clone_size: -
cdr3_aa: CAISGDDSYEQYF
cdr3_nt: TGTGCCATCAGTGGGGACGACTCCTACGAGCAGTACTTC

v_call: TRBV9
j_call: TRBJ1-2
d_call: -
cdr3_length: 15
clone_size: large
cdr3_aa: CASSFVGSGAYGYTF
cdr3_nt: TGTGCCAGCAGCTTCGTAGGGTCTGGAGCTTATGGCTACACCTTC

v_call: TRBV5-4
j_call: TRBJ2-7
d_call: TRBD1
cdr3_length: 13
clone_size: -
cdr3_aa: CASSWGQLGEQYF
cdr3_nt: TGTGCCAGCAGCTGGGGACAGCTGGGCGAGCAGTACTTC

v_call: TRBV6-6
j_call: TRBJ1-3
d_call: -
cdr3_length: 13
clone_size: -
cdr3_aa: CASSYGGEDTIYF
cdr3_nt: TGTGCCAGCAGTTACGGGGGGGAAGACACCATATATTTT

v_call: TRBV19
j_call: TRBJ2-1
d_call: -
cdr3_length: 11
clone_size: -
cdr3_aa: CASSMGNEQFF
cdr3_nt: TGTGCCAGTAGTATGGGCAATGAGCAGTTCTTC

v_call: TRBV19
j_call: TRBJ1-5
d_call: -
cdr3_length: 15
clone_size: -
cdr3_aa: CASSIGLQTNQPQHF
cdr3_nt: TGTGCCAGTAGTATTGGATTGCAGACTAATCAGCCCCAGCATTTT

v_call: TRBV5-1
j_call: TRBJ2-7
d_call: TRBD1
cdr3_length: 16
clone_size: -
cdr3_aa: CASSLELGQGSYEQYF
cdr3_nt: TGCGCCAGCAGCTTGGAGTTAGGACAGGGATCCTACGAGCAGTACTTC

v_call: TRBV28
j_call: TRBJ2-7
d_call: -
cdr3_length: 14
clone_size: once
cdr3_aa: CASSSGLSDYEQYF
cdr3_nt: TGTGCCAGCAGTTCAGGGCTGTCGGATTACGAGCAGTACTTC

v_call: TRBV15
j_call: TRBJ2-7
d_call: TRBD1
cdr3_length: 13
clone_size: -
cdr3_aa: CATSRATGAEQYF
cdr3_nt: TGTGCCACCAGCAGGGCTACAGGGGCCGAGCAGTACTTC

v_call: TRBV7-9
j_call: TRBJ1-1
d_call: -
cdr3_length: 12
clone_size: -
cdr3_aa: CASGGSNTEAFF
cdr3_nt: TGTGCCAGCGGGGGGTCTAACACTGAAGCTTTCTTT

v_call: TRBV10-3
j_call: TRBJ2-7
d_call: -
cdr3_length: 12
clone_size: -
cdr3_aa: CAISESLDEQYF
cdr3_nt: TGTGCCATCAGTGAGTCCTTAGACGAGCAGTACTTC

v_call: TRBV10-3
j_call: TRBJ2-7
d_call: TRBD1
cdr3_length: 14
clone_size: -
cdr3_aa: CAISVGGQGGEQYF
cdr3_nt: TGTGCCATCAGTGTGGGAGGACAGGGGGGCGAGCAGTACTTC

v_call: TRBV5-4
j_call: TRBJ2-1
d_call: TRBD2
cdr3_length: 15
clone_size: -
cdr3_aa: CASRPGLAGGNEQFF
cdr3_nt: TGTGCCAGCAGACCGGGACTAGCGGGGGGCAATGAGCAGTTCTTC

v_call: TRBV19
j_call: TRBJ2-2
d_call: -
cdr3_length: 12
clone_size: -
cdr3_aa: CASGWGPGELFF
cdr3_nt: TGTGCCAGTGGGTGGGGCCCCGGGGAGCTGTTTTTT

v_call: TRBV4-2
j_call: TRBJ1-5
d_call: -
cdr3_length: 15
clone_size: medium-sized
cdr3_aa: CASSQEGETNQPQHF
cdr3_nt: TGTGCCAGCAGCCAAGAAGGGGAAACCAATCAGCCCCAGCATTTT

v_call: TRBV25-1
j_call: TRBJ1-2
d_call: -
cdr3_length: 14
clone_size: few
cdr3_aa: CASSDPTEDYGYTF
cdr3_nt: TGTGCCAGCAGTGATCCGACTGAGGACTATGGCTACACCTTC

v_call: TRBV6-6
j_call: TRBJ1-2
d_call: TRBD1
cdr3_length: 16
clone_size: -
cdr3_aa: CASSYGTGALHYGYTF
cdr3_nt: TGTGCCAGCAGTTACGGGACAGGGGCTCTTCACTATGGCTACACCTTC

v_call: TRBV29-1
j_call: TRBJ2-7
d_call: -
cdr3_length: 13
clone_size: -
cdr3_aa: CSVEDSRTYEQYF
cdr3_nt: TGCAGCGTTGAGGACTCCCGCACCTACGAGCAGTACTTC

v_call: TRBV6-5
j_call: TRBJ1-2
d_call: TRBD1
cdr3_length: 15
clone_size: -
cdr3_aa: CASSPLPGQLYGYTF
cdr3_nt: TGTGCCAGCAGTCCTCTCCCGGGACAGCTCTATGGCTACACCTTC

v_call: TRBV10-3
j_call: TRBJ1-2
d_call: -
cdr3_length: 13
clone_size: -
cdr3_aa: CAIEQAVNYGYTF
cdr3_nt: TGTGCCATCGAACAGGCCGTCAACTATGGCTACACCTTC

v_call: TRBV2
j_call: TRBJ2-7
d_call: TRBD1
cdr3_length: 15
clone_size: few
cdr3_aa: CASSEAFGTGNEQYF
cdr3_nt: TGTGCCAGCAGTGAGGCGTTCGGGACAGGGAACGAGCAGTACTTC

v_call: TRBV4-1
j_call: TRBJ2-7
d_call: -
cdr3_length: 16
clone_size: few
cdr3_aa: CASSQDPAGMTYEQYF
cdr3_nt: TGCGCCAGCAGCCAAGATCCCGCAGGGATGACCTACGAGCAGTACTTC

v_call: TRBV7-9
j_call: TRBJ2-1
d_call: -
cdr3_length: 13
clone_size: -
cdr3_aa: CASSETERRHYFF
cdr3_nt: TGTGCCAGCAGCGAAACAGAAAGGCGGCATTATTTCTTC

v_call: TRBV6-5
j_call: TRBJ1-1
d_call: -
cdr3_length: 14
clone_size: -
cdr3_aa: CASSGRVGQPEAFF
cdr3_nt: TGTGCCAGCAGTGGACGAGTTGGACAGCCTGAAGCTTTCTTT

v_call: TRBV15
j_call: TRBJ2-7
d_call: -
cdr3_length: 14
clone_size: -
cdr3_aa: CATSTWQGDNEQYF
cdr3_nt: TGTGCCACCAGCACCTGGCAGGGTGACAACGAGCAGTACTTC

v_call: TRBV18
j_call: TRBJ1-1
d_call: TRBD1
cdr3_length: 14
clone_size: -
cdr3_aa: CASSPWDSNTEAFF
cdr3_nt: TGTGCCAGCTCACCATGGGACAGTAACACTGAAGCTTTCTTT

v_call: TRBV6-5
j_call: TRBJ2-7
d_call: -
cdr3_length: 13
clone_size: -
cdr3_aa: CASSYSQGYEQYF
cdr3_nt: TGTGCCAGCAGTTACTCGCAGGGCTACGAGCAGTACTTC

v_call: TRBV2
j_call: TRBJ2-5
d_call: -
cdr3_length: 15
clone_size: -
cdr3_aa: CASSDSEQVQETQYF
cdr3_nt: TGTGCCAGCAGTGACTCAGAGCAGGTACAAGAGACCCAGTACTTC

v_call: TRBV5-4
j_call: TRBJ1-2
d_call: -
cdr3_length: 16
clone_size: -
cdr3_aa: CASSPWPVELDYGYTF
cdr3_nt: TGTGCCAGCAGCCCTTGGCCGGTAGAATTGGACTATGGCTACACCTTC

v_call: TRBV28
j_call: TRBJ2-2
d_call: TRBD2
cdr3_length: 15
clone_size: -
cdr3_aa: CASSLAGGNTGELFF
cdr3_nt: TGTGCCAGCAGTTTAGCGGGAGGGAACACCGGGGAGCTGTTTTTT

v_call: TRBV27
j_call: TRBJ2-1
d_call: TRBD2
cdr3_length: 16
clone_size: -
cdr3_aa: CASRAAGGPLRDEQFF
cdr3_nt: TGTGCCAGCAGGGCGGCGGGGGGGCCCCTTCGGGATGAGCAGTTCTTC

v_call: TRBV6-1
j_call: TRBJ1-5
d_call: TRBD1
cdr3_length: 18
clone_size: -
cdr3_aa: CASSEAGDRTLGNQPQHF
cdr3_nt: TGTGCCAGCAGTGAAGCGGGGGACAGAACCCTGGGGAATCAGCCCCAGCATTTT

v_call: TRBV2
j_call: TRBJ1-6
d_call: -
cdr3_length: 16
clone_size: -
cdr3_aa: CASSEGIIGGISPLHF
cdr3_nt: TGTGCCAGCAGTGAGGGTATTATCGGAGGGATTTCACCCCTCCACTTT

v_call: TRBV5-5
j_call: TRBJ2-3
d_call: -
cdr3_length: 14
clone_size: once
cdr3_aa: CASSLESSTDTQYF
cdr3_nt: TGTGCCAGCAGCTTGGAGTCTAGCACAGATACGCAGTATTTT

v_call: TRBV5-6
j_call: TRBJ1-2
d_call: TRBD1
cdr3_length: 14
clone_size: -
cdr3_aa: CASSLGGTGGTYTF
cdr3_nt: TGTGCCAGCAGCTTGGGCGGGACAGGGGGAACCTACACCTTC

v_call: TRBV7-9
j_call: TRBJ2-7
d_call: TRBD1
cdr3_length: 15
clone_size: medium-sized
cdr3_aa: CASSEIQGAINEQYF
cdr3_nt: TGTGCCAGCAGCGAGATTCAGGGGGCGATCAACGAGCAGTACTTC

v_call: TRBV4-1
j_call: TRBJ2-1
d_call: -
cdr3_length: 16
clone_size: -
cdr3_aa: CASSQAYKTTNNEQFF
cdr3_nt: TGCGCCAGCAGCCAAGCATATAAGACTACCAACAATGAGCAGTTCTTC

v_call: TRBV2
j_call: TRBJ2-2
d_call: -
cdr3_length: 14
clone_size: few
cdr3_aa: CASSTGTGSWELFF
cdr3_nt: TGTGCCAGCAGCACCGGGACTGGCTCCTGGGAGCTGTTTTTT

v_call: TRBV19
j_call: TRBJ1-4
d_call: -
cdr3_length: 12
clone_size: -
cdr3_aa: CASRDGAEKLFF
cdr3_nt: TGTGCCAGTAGGGACGGCGCGGAAAAACTGTTTTTT

v_call: TRBV10-2
j_call: TRBJ1-2
d_call: TRBD1
cdr3_length: 14
clone_size: once
cdr3_aa: CASWGGQGANGYTF
cdr3_nt: TGCGCCAGCTGGGGTGGACAGGGGGCAAATGGCTACACCTTC

v_call: TRBV27
j_call: TRBJ2-7
d_call: -
cdr3_length: 14
clone_size: -
cdr3_aa: CASMGRGLNYEQYF
cdr3_nt: TGTGCCAGTATGGGCCGTGGACTAAACTACGAGCAGTACTTC

v_call: TRBV5-1
j_call: TRBJ1-1
d_call: -
cdr3_length: 15
clone_size: -
cdr3_aa: CASSALGVANTEAFF
cdr3_nt: TGCGCCAGCAGCGCTCTTGGGGTTGCGAACACTGAAGCTTTCTTT

v_call: TRBV10-1
j_call: TRBJ2-1
d_call: -
cdr3_length: 14
clone_size: -
cdr3_aa: CASSESGGRIEQFF
cdr3_nt: TGCGCCAGCAGTGAGTCCGGAGGCCGAATAGAGCAGTTCTTC

v_call: TRBV18
j_call: TRBJ2-5
d_call: -
cdr3_length: 14
clone_size: few
cdr3_aa: CASSPGLSQETQYF
cdr3_nt: TGTGCCAGCTCACCAGGACTTTCCCAAGAGACCCAGTACTTC

v_call: TRBV10-3
j_call: TRBJ2-5
d_call: -
cdr3_length: 10
clone_size: -
cdr3_aa: CAIGGETQYF
cdr3_nt: TGTGCCATCGGGGGGGAGACCCAGTACTTC

v_call: TRBV28
j_call: TRBJ2-6
d_call: -
cdr3_length: 14
clone_size: -
cdr3_aa: CASRGPSGANVLTF
cdr3_nt: TGTGCCAGCAGGGGACCCTCTGGGGCCAACGTCCTGACTTTC

v_call: TRBV5-1
j_call: TRBJ2-3
d_call: TRBD2
cdr3_length: 19
clone_size: -
cdr3_aa: CASSSNPGTSGRSADTQYF
cdr3_nt: TGCGCCAGCAGCTCAAATCCCGGGACTAGCGGGAGGTCCGCGGATACGCAGTATTTT

v_call: TRBV6-5
j_call: TRBJ2-7
d_call: -
cdr3_length: 14
clone_size: -
cdr3_aa: CASSPLAYSYEQYF
cdr3_nt: TGTGCCAGCAGTCCTCTAGCGTACTCCTACGAGCAGTACTTC

v_call: TRBV5-4
j_call: TRBJ1-5
d_call: -
cdr3_length: 14
clone_size: -
cdr3_aa: CASSFSGSNQPQHF
cdr3_nt: TGTGCCAGCAGCTTTTCGGGTAGCAATCAGCCCCAGCATTTT